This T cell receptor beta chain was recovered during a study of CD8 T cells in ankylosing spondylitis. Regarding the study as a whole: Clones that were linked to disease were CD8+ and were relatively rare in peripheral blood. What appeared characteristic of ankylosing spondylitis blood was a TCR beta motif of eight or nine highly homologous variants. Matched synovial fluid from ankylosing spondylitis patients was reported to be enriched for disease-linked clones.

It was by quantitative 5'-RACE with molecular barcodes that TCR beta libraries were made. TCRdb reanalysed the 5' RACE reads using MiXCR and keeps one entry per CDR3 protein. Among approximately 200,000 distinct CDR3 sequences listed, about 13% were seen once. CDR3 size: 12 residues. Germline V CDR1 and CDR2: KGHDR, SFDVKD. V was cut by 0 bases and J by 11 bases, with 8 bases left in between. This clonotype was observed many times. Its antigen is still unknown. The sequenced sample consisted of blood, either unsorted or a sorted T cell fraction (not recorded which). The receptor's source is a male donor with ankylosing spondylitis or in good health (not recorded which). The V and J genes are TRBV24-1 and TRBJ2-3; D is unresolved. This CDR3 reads CATSDLENVQYF. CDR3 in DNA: TGTGCCACCAGTGATTTGGAAAACGTGCAGTATTTT.